The sequence of this TCR beta chain was determined in a study of cytomegalovirus exposure and HLA in healthy donors. Study information: It was reported in a later analysis that the approximately 110 validation repertoires used the same platform as the approximately 620 first-cohort repertoires. General study points: 164 TCR beta chains were listed as cytomegalovirus-associated. As was reported, the classifier diagnosed cytomegalovirus status with high specificity and sensitivity. Confirmation was obtained in vitro that a few CMV-associated chains are specific for CMV antigens.

As regards this clone: Its target is unknown.

Germline V CDR1 and CDR2: GTSNPN, SVGIG (reference sequence). This CDR3 region has 15 residues. The germline V and J ends were trimmed by 0 bases and 4 bases, with 12 bases remaining between them. Profiling relied on immunoSEQ multiplex PCR, and the TCRdb table lists in-frame clones only, not all of them. The repertoire holds 280,000 or so clones, with 70% to 90% as singletons. This chain uses TRBV30 with TRBJ1-4; D gene uncertain. This clonotype was obtained from a woman between 18 and 30 years old in good health and CMV-seronegative. The specimen sequenced was PBMCs. CDR3 sequence: CAWSVPERLNEKLFF. The CDR3, as DNA: TGTGCCTGGAGTGTACCGGAGAGGCTTAATGAAAAACTGTTTTTT. Complete variable domain (other parts from reference TRBV30 and TRBJ1-4): SQTIHQWPATLVQPVGSPLSLECTVEGTSNPNLYWYRQAAGRGLQLLFYSVGIGQISSEVPQNLSASRPQDRQFILSSKKLLLSDSGFYLCAWSVPERLNEKLFFGSGTQLSVL.